These 21 T cell receptor beta chains originate from one sample sequenced in a study of cytomegalovirus exposure and HLA in healthy donors. 13 Jbeta primers and 60 Vbeta primers were used for the PCR. Here immunoSEQ multiplex PCR was the method, and the copy in TCRdb shows in-frame clones only, minus some. This table has more than 90,000 clones, over 65% appearing once. What was sequenced was PBMCs. The receptors here all came from a woman in her fifties or sixties in good health and CMV-seropositive.

The rearrangement joins TRBV6-1 to TRBJ2-3; 9 positions agree with TRBD2. This CDR3 has 16 residues. Trimming took 4 bases from V and 3 from J; bases not matched to a gene: 8. CDR1 is MNHNS, CDR2 SASEGT, per germline. CDR3 in DNA: TGTGCCAGCAGTGTAACCGGGACTAGCCTAACAGATACGCAGTATTTT. It specifies CASSVTGTSLTDTQYF.

The chain recombines TRBV28 with TRBJ2-5; 7 positions match TRBD2. CDR3 length: 13 residues. The germline CDR1 and CDR2 sequences are MDHEN and SYDVKM. CDR3 region: CGVWGGSQETQYF. The DNA of the CDR3 is TGTGGCGTTTGGGGAGGGTCTCAAGAGACCCAGTACTTC.

The V call is TRBV7-9, the J call TRBJ1-1; D is possibly TRBD1 (6 bases). The germline CDR1 and CDR2 sequences are SEHNR and FQNEAQ (reference sequence). The CDR3 has 14 residues. V lost 6 bases, J lost 4 bases, and 15 bases lay in between. The CDR3 DNA reads as TGTGCCAGCAGGAAGACACAGGGATCCACTGAAGCTTTCTTT. It codes for CASRKTQGSTEAFF. Supplemented by reference TRBV7-9 and TRBJ1-1, the full variable domain reads DTGVSQNPRHKITKRGQNVTFRCDPISEHNRLYWYRQTLGQGPEFLTYFQNEAQLEKSRLLSDRFSAERPKGSFSTLEIQRTEQGDSAMYLCASRKTQGSTEAFFGQGTRLTVV.

This clone was observed many times. J is TRBJ2-1 and V is TRBV19, with 14 bases aligning to TRBD2. V dropped 8 bases and J dropped 13; count of bases not matched to a gene: 4. The germline gives CDR1 LNHDA, CDR2 SQIVND (reference sequence). The CDR3 loop spans 12 amino acids. The CDR3 nucleotides read TGTGCCAGTCGCGGACTAGCGGGAGGTCAGTTCTTC. It codes for CASRGLAGGQFF.

The chain couples TRBV5-1 to TRBJ1-2, with TRBD1 as a possible D gene (6 bases). In germline, CDR1 is SGHRS, CDR2 YFSETQ. V gave up 0 bases and J gave up 4 bases, with 19 bases separating them. The CDR3 has 17 residues. The DNA for the CDR3 is TGCGCCAGCAGCTTGGCAGGGGCGCAAGACGATCTCTATGGCTACACCTTC. It encodes CASSLAGAQDDLYGYTF.

The chain has TRBV2 and TRBJ1-4, with D possibly matching TRBD1 (6 bases). The CDR3 length is 12 residues. In germline, CDR1 is SNHLY, CDR2 FYNNEI. The V and J ends lost 3 bases and 7 bases respectively, with 6 bases between them. The CDR3 loop reads CASSDRGEKLFF. CDR3 nucleotide sequence: TGTGCCAGCAGTGACAGGGGTGAAAAACTGTTTTTT. Filled out from reference TRBV2 and TRBJ1-4, the complete variable domain reads EPEVTQTPSHQVTQMGQEVILRCVPISNHLYFYWYRQILGQKVEFLVSFYNNEISEKSEIFDDQFSVERPDGSNFTLKIRSTKLEDSAMYFCASSDRGEKLFFGSGTQLSVL.

The V gene is TRBV5-4, the J gene TRBJ1-2; no reliable D call. The CDR3 runs 14 residues. The V gene lost 4 bases and the J gene lost 0 bases, with 10 bases spanning the gap. The germline gives CDR1 SGHNT, CDR2 YYREEE (reference sequence). The chain's CDR3 is CASSPGISNYGYTF. The DNA for the CDR3 is TGTGCCAGCAGCCCAGGAATCTCTAACTATGGCTACACCTTC.

This clone was recorded once. V usage is TRBV7-2 and J usage is TRBJ2-7, with a weak D call TRBD1 (5 bases). V lost 0 bases and J 2 bases, leaving 17 bases between the germline ends. The CDR3 totals 17 residues. Germline V gene sequence: CDR1 SGHTA, CDR2 FQGNSA. The CDR3 protein is CASSLAWGSGIPYEQYF. Written as DNA, the CDR3 is TGTGCCAGCAGCTTAGCGTGGGGCAGTGGAATCCCCTACGAGCAGTACTTC.

The CDR3 sequence: CASSDLTGGEGYTF. The CDR3 region has the DNA TGTGCCAGCAGTGACTTGACAGGGGGCGAGGGCTACACCTTC. This chain links TRBV6-4 with TRBJ1-2; 10 bases map to TRBD1. The CDR3 consists of 14 residues. Germline CDR1 reads MRHNA; CDR2 reads SNTAGT. The J segment lost 8 bases and the V segment lost 1 base, leaving 4 bases of the junction unmatched.

The chain is built from TRBV30 and TRBJ1-2; D uncertain. CDR3 length: 13 residues. V was pared by 2 bases and J by 13 bases, with 20 bases between. From germline, CDR1 is GTSNPN and CDR2 SVGIG (reference sequence). DNA for the CDR3: TGTGCCTGGAGTACACAGATAACAGTTTCATCCACCTTC. Its translation is CAWSTQITVSSTF.

The chain recombines TRBV29-1 with TRBJ2-3, with TRBD1 identical over 12 bases. Germline V gene data show CDR1 as SQVTM and CDR2 as ANQGSEA. J lost 4 bases, V lost 4 bases, and 3 bases had no gene match. There are 14 residues in the CDR3. CDR3 region: CSVVGQGAPDTQYF. The CDR3 region has the DNA TGCAGCGTTGTGGGACAGGGGGCCCCAGATACGCAGTATTTT.

This chain joins TRBV30 and TRBJ1-5; D is perhaps TRBD1 (6 bases). Per germline, CDR1 GTSNPN and CDR2 SVGIG (reference sequence). This CDR3 has 13 amino acids. V lost 2 bases, J lost 7 bases, and 12 bases lay in between. The CDR3 nucleotides read TGTGCCTGGAGTACCGCAGGGGCCCAGCCCCAGCATTTT. Protein sequence: CAWSTAGAQPQHF.

V and J are TRBV5-1 and TRBJ1-4, with D uncertain. The V gene's germline CDR1 is SGHRS and CDR2 YFSETQ. This CDR3 has 13 amino acids. V dropped 0 bases and J dropped 8 bases, with 8 bases sitting between them. CDR3 amino acids: CASSLGQREKLFF. In DNA, the CDR3 is TGCGCCAGCAGCTTGGGACAAAGGGAAAAACTGTTTTTT.

The J gene is TRBJ2-1, the V gene TRBV5-4; 12 nucleotides align to TRBD2. Trimming cost V 4 bases and J 7 bases; bases outside gene matches: 12. The CDR3 totals 17 residues. Germline V gives CDR1 SGHNT, CDR2 YYREEE (reference sequence). The CDR3, as DNA: TGTGCCAGCAGCGACCGACTAGCGGGAGTCTTACGGAATGAGCAGTTCTTC. Translation: CASSDRLAGVLRNEQFF. The complete variable domain, with remaining parts taken from reference TRBV5-4 and TRBJ2-1, reads ETGVTQSPTHLIKTRGQQVTLRCSSQSGHNTVSWYQQALGQGPQFIFQYYREEENGRGNFPPRFSGLQFPNYSSELNVNALELDDSALYLCASSDRLAGVLRNEQFFGPGTRLTVL.

The genes are TRBV18 and TRBJ2-5; the D gene is possibly TRBD2 (6 bases). This CDR3 has 14 residues. The V end lost 5 bases, the J end lost 2 bases, and 12 bases lay between the germline ends. Germline CDR1 and CDR2: KGHSH and LQKENI. CDR3 sequence reads: CASSKGLMQETQYF. CDR3 bases: TGTGCCAGCTCAAAGGGACTTATGCAAGAGACCCAGTACTTC.

Judged by abundance, this clone is medium-sized (0.01 to 0.1%). V and J are TRBV10-3 and TRBJ2-2; no clear D gene. V was cut by 3 bases and J by 0 bases, with 11 bases left in between. This CDR3 is 16 amino acids long. Looked up from germline, CDR1 is ENHRY and CDR2 is SYGVKD. The CDR3 spells CAISDINSPNTGELFF. The CDR3 coding sequence is TGTGCCATCAGTGATATAAATAGCCCGAACACCGGGGAGCTGTTTTTT.

The chain has TRBV7-2 and TRBJ1-1, with D hard to call. Per the germline V gene, CDR1 is SGHTA and CDR2 is FQGNSA. Trimming took off 4 bases at V and 1 base at J, with 7 bases between the two ends. This CDR3 spans 13 amino acids. CDR3 sequence reads: CASSSLPNTEAFF. CDR3 coding DNA: TGTGCCAGCAGCTCGCTACCGAACACTGAAGCTTTCTTT. Based on the CDR3 plus reference TRBV7-2 and TRBJ1-1, the full variable domain is GAGVSQSPSNKVTEKGKDVELRCDPISGHTALYWYRQSLGQGLEFLIYFQGNSAPDKSGLPSDRFSAERTGGSVSTLTIQRTQQEDSAVYLCASSSLPNTEAFFGQGTRLTVV.

The J gene is TRBJ2-3, the V gene TRBV7-9; unclear D gene. V gave up 1 base and J gave up 0 bases, with 8 bases separating them. This CDR3 comprises 15 residues. The germline V gene encodes CDR1 SEHNR and CDR2 FQNEAQ (reference sequence). The CDR3 nucleotides read TGTGCCAGCAGCTTAGAACTCCTTAGCACAGATACGCAGTATTTT. This translates into CASSLELLSTDTQYF.

The sample holds one count of this clone. The chain carries TRBV6-1 and TRBJ2-3; a weak D match, TRBD1 (5 bases). V lost 7 bases, J lost 2 bases, and 13 bases lay in between. In germline, CDR1 is MNHNS, CDR2 SASEGT. CDR3 length equals 14 residues. CDR3 loop: CASNSGINTDTQYF. The CDR3 nucleotides are TGTGCCAGCAACTCAGGGATCAACACAGATACGCAGTATTTT.

This sequence joins TRBV5-4 and TRBJ2-5; 9 bases fit TRBD1. V lost 4 bases to trimming and J lost 4 bases; unmatched junction nucleotides: 11. The CDR3 runs to 16 residues. Germline CDR1 SGHNT, CDR2 YYREEE (reference sequence). CDR3 sequence (DNA): TGTGCCAGCAGCACTTCGCCGGGACAGGGCGGAGAGACCCAGTACTTC. Translation: CASSTSPGQGGETQYF.

The rearrangement uses TRBV5-4 and TRBJ2-3, with 8 bases lining up with TRBD2. V trimming: 5 bases; J trimming: 3 bases; junction bases outside the gene matches: 8. Germline V gene sequence: CDR1 SGHNT, CDR2 YYREEE (reference sequence). CDR3 length: 15 residues. CDR3 sequence: CASRSSGGATDTQYF. The CDR3, as DNA: TGTGCCAGCAGGTCAAGCGGGGGTGCAACAGATACGCAGTATTTT.